The next 25 T cell receptor beta chains were all read from a single sample in a study of cytomegalovirus exposure and HLA in healthy donors. Primers included in the PCR were 60 Vbeta and 13 Jbeta primers. Only in-frame clones appear in the TCRdb table, and some are missing; sequencing was by immunoSEQ multiplex PCR. The table has some 130,000 clones, 70% to 80% seen once; the top ten hold 2% to 2.5%. The specimen sequenced was PBMCs. These receptors came from a man aged 30 to 45 in good health and CMV-seronegative.

This rearrangement joins TRBV27 to TRBJ1-2; 7 bases agree with TRBD1. CDR3 size: 14 residues. Losses at the gene ends were 4 bases for V and 4 bases for J; bases not matched to a gene: 6. CDR1 and CDR2 (germline): MNHEY, SMNVEV (reference sequence). CDR3 sequence (DNA): TGTGCCAGCAGTTCCACAGGGGTCTTCTATGGCTACACCTTC. It is translated as CASSSTGVFYGYTF.

This rearrangement joins TRBV2 to TRBJ2-1; 11 nucleotides agree with TRBD2. The junction had 10 bases not matched to a gene; V was cut back by 6 bases and J by 9 bases. The germline CDR1 and CDR2 sequences are SNHLY and FYNNEI. The CDR3 sequence is 15 residues long. The CDR3 DNA follows: TGTGCCAGCAGACGATTAGCGGGAGGGCCCTCTGAGCAGTTCTTC. Translation: CASRRLAGGPSEQFF.

The chain carries TRBV9 and TRBJ1-1; weak D call: TRBD1 (5 bases). Germline V gene sequence: CDR1 SGDLS, CDR2 YYNGEE. The CDR3 extends over 14 amino acids. Trimming removed 0 bases from V and 1 base from J, with 7 bases in between. The CDR3 bases are TGTGCCAGCAGCGTAGTAGGACAGAACACTGAAGCTTTCTTT. Residues: CASSVVGQNTEAFF.

This chain connects TRBV25-1 to TRBJ2-1, with a weak D call TRBD1 (6 bases). Trimming removed 3 bases at V and 6 bases at J, with 18 bases between. The CDR3 is 16 residues long. Germline V lookup: CDR1 MGHDK, CDR2 SYGVNS. CDR3 DNA sequence: TGTGCCAGCAGTGATCAACAGGGATGGGGCCTCAATGAGCAGTTCTTC. Translation: CASSDQQGWGLNEQFF.

The chain has TRBV6-5 and TRBJ2-3, with D possibly being TRBD2 (5 bases). There are 12 residues in the CDR3. The germline CDR1 and CDR2 sequences are MNHEY and SVGAGI. V was pared by 7 bases and J by 6 bases, with 11 bases between. As DNA, the CDR3 is TGTGCCAGCATGTGGGAGCGGGATACGCAGTATTTT. Residues: CASMWERDTQYF.

Concerning this clone itself: Other DNA sequences in this specimen translate into the identical CDR3. The chain combines TRBV4-1 with TRBJ2-7, with 9 bases matching TRBD2. J was trimmed by 1 base and V by 0 bases; bases with no gene match: 4. In germline, CDR1 is MGHRA, CDR2 YSYEKL. This CDR3 is 16 amino acids long. The CDR3 is CASSQDRREGSYEQYF. CDR3 in DNA: TGCGCCAGCAGCCAAGATAGGCGGGAGGGATCCTACGAGCAGTACTTC.

This clone was seen once. The CDR3 is CATLAGRGVSTDTQYF. The CDR3 DNA is TGCGCCACTCTAGCGGGGCGGGGCGTGAGCACAGATACGCAGTATTTT. The chain is built from TRBV10-2 and TRBJ2-3; 9 bases align to TRBD2. Germline CDR1 and CDR2: WSHSY and SAAADI. The V and J ends lost 10 bases and 0 bases, in that order; junction bases with no gene match: 11. The CDR3 covers 16 residues.

The V call is TRBV2, the J call TRBJ2-1, with unresolved D. V was trimmed by 11 bases and J by 4 bases, leaving 15 bases between them. CDR1 and CDR2 from the germline V gene are SNHLY and FYNNEI. CDR3 size: 13 residues. CDR3 DNA sequence: TGTGCCGGCCTTTTACCGGAGTACAATGAGCAGTTCTTC. Protein product: CAGLLPEYNEQFF. Based on the CDR3 plus reference TRBV2 and TRBJ2-1, the full variable domain is EPEVTQTPSHQVTQMGQEVILRCVPISNHLYFYWYRQILGQKVEFLVSFYNNEISEKSEIFDDQFSVERPDGSNFTLKIRSTKLEDSAMYFCAGLLPEYNEQFFGPGTRLTVL.

The chain is built from TRBV6-5 and TRBJ1-1, with a possible D match to TRBD1 (5 bases). CDR1 and CDR2 from the germline V gene are MNHEY and SVGAGI. V dropped 8 bases and J dropped 7 bases, with 14 bases sitting between them. CDR3 length: 12 amino acids. The CDR3 DNA reads TGTGCCAGCTCCCATCAGGGAGGTGAAGCTTTCTTT. It encodes CASSHQGGEAFF.

The chain employs TRBV29-1 and TRBJ2-6, with D perhaps matching TRBD1 (5 bases). This CDR3 comprises 16 residues. The germline gives CDR1 SQVTM, CDR2 ANQGSEA. With 3 bases removed from V and 2 bases from J, the gap between germline ends came to 14 bases. The CDR3 protein is CSVEGEQATGANVLTF. The CDR3 nucleotides read TGCAGCGTTGAGGGCGAACAGGCCACTGGGGCCAACGTCCTGACTTTC. The full variable domain, in which reference TRBV29-1 and TRBJ2-6 provide the parts outside the CDR3, is SAVISQKPSRDICQRGTSLTIQCQVDSQVTMMFWYRQQPGQSLTLIATANQGSEATYESGFVIDKFPISRPNLTFSTLTVSNMSPEDSSIYLCSVEGEQATGANVLTFGAGSRLTVL.

The V gene is TRBV5-4, the J gene TRBJ2-2, with a possible D match to TRBD2 (5 bases). The CDR3 loop spans 14 amino acids. Germline V CDR1 and CDR2: SGHNT, YYREEE (reference sequence). V gave up 0 bases and J gave up 5 bases, with 8 bases separating them. The CDR3 region is CASSLVGGTGELFF. CDR3 DNA sequence: TGTGCCAGCAGCTTGGTGGGCGGGACCGGGGAGCTGTTTTTT.

The rearrangement uses TRBV5-4 and TRBJ1-1; TRBD1 aligns across 8 bases. CDR3 length equals 14 residues. Germline lookup yields CDR1 SGHNT and CDR2 YYREEE (reference sequence). V trimming: 3 bases; J trimming: 1 base; junction bases outside the gene matches: 2. Written as DNA, the CDR3 is TGTGCCAGCAGCTGGGGGACAGGGAACACTGAAGCTTTCTTT. It encodes CASSWGTGNTEAFF.

The V call is TRBV9, the J call TRBJ2-3; 8 bases map to TRBD2. Germline CDR1 SGDLS, CDR2 YYNGEE. The V gene end was trimmed by 4 bases and the J gene end by 1 base; junction bases not matched to a gene: 8. The CDR3 is made up of 16 amino acids. The CDR3 here is CASSFGTSLGTDTQYF. CDR3 DNA sequence: TGTGCCAGCAGCTTCGGGACTAGTCTTGGCACAGATACGCAGTATTTT.

The chain uses TRBV2 and TRBJ2-2, with TRBD1 matching 9 bases. The trim removed 6 bases at V and 8 bases at J, leaving 4 bases unmatched. The length of the CDR3 is 13 residues. CDR1 SNHLY and CDR2 FYNNEI come from the germline V gene. The DNA of the CDR3 is TGTGCCAGCAGATGGGACAGGGAAGGGGAGCTGTTTTTT. It is translated as CASRWDREGELFF.

CDR3 coding DNA: TGCGCCAGCAGCTTGGGCGCTAGCTCTGGAAACACCATATATTTT. Translated: CASSLGASSGNTIYF. This chain connects TRBV5-1 to TRBJ1-3; no clear D gene. This CDR3 is 15 amino acids long. Germline V gene data show CDR1 as SGHRS and CDR2 as YFSETQ. The ends were cut back, 0 bases at V and 0 bases at J, with 7 bases in the middle.

The chain carries TRBV5-8 and TRBJ1-5; 9 bases match TRBD1. Germline lookup yields CDR1 SGHTS and CDR2 YDEGEE. The CDR3 spans 15 residues. V gave up 4 bases and J gave up 3 bases; unmatched junction bases: 5. CDR3 amino acids: CASSADRGDNQPQHF. In DNA, the CDR3 is TGTGCCAGCAGCGCGGACAGGGGAGACAATCAGCCCCAGCATTTT.

The chain is built from TRBV9 and TRBJ2-1; D is possibly TRBD2 (6 bases). CDR1 is SGDLS, CDR2 YYNGEE, per germline. This CDR3 comprises 14 residues. Trimming removed 2 bases from V and 4 bases from J, with 10 bases in between. CDR3 nucleotide sequence: TGTGCCAGCAGCGTTGGAGGGGTTTACAATGAGCAGTTCTTC. It encodes CASSVGGVYNEQFF.

This clone was seen once. The V and J genes are TRBV11-2 and TRBJ1-2; D unresolved. Per the germline V gene, CDR1 is SGHAT and CDR2 is FQNNGV. The CDR3 length is 15 residues. Between the trimmed V and J ends, which lost 5 bases and 3 bases, there was a span of 16 bases. CDR3 sequence: CASSHSARTHYGYTF. The CDR3 DNA sequence: TGTGCCAGCAGCCATAGTGCCCGAACCCACTATGGCTACACCTTC.

V is TRBV5-1 and J is TRBJ2-7; the D gene is possibly TRBD2 (5 bases). From germline, CDR1 is SGHRS and CDR2 YFSETQ. The CDR3 is 14 residues long. With 4 bases removed from V and 0 bases from J, the gap between germline ends came to 11 bases. The CDR3 sequence: CASSKDGNSYEQYF. The CDR3 DNA reads as TGCGCCAGCAGCAAGGACGGGAACTCCTACGAGCAGTACTTC. Drawing the rest from reference TRBV5-1 and TRBJ2-7, the complete variable domain is KAGVTQTPRYLIKTRGQQVTLSCSPISGHRSVSWYQQTPGQGLQFLFEYFSETQRNKGNFPGRFSGRQFSNSRSEMNVSTLELGDSALYLCASSKDGNSYEQYFGPGTRLTVT.

This chain connects TRBV11-3 to TRBJ1-2, with 7 bases fitting TRBD1. V shed 1 base and J 7 bases; nucleotides not matched to a gene: 15. The CDR3 has 17 residues. Germline assignment: CDR1 SGHNT and CDR2 YENEEA. This CDR3 is CASSLVPGPGQRGGYTF. The CDR3 nucleotides read TGTGCCAGCAGCTTAGTTCCGGGACCGGGACAGCGTGGTGGCTACACCTTC.

The rearrangement links TRBV9 to TRBJ2-3; D is unresolved. The V end lost 0 bases, the J end lost 4 bases, and 9 bases lay between the germline ends. CDR3 length: 14 amino acids. Germline-derived CDR1 and CDR2 are SGDLS and YYNGEE. The DNA of the CDR3 is TGTGCCAGCAGCGTAGTTCTAGGCGCAGATACGCAGTATTTT. As protein: CASSVVLGADTQYF.

This rearrangement joins TRBV7-3 to TRBJ2-1; TRBD2 aligns across 7 bases. Germline values: CDR1 SGHTA, CDR2 FQGTGA. V shed 3 bases, J shed 3 bases, and the junction held 8 bases outside the gene matches. This CDR3 is built from 16 residues. In DNA form, the CDR3 reads TGTGCCAGCAGCTTGATCGGCGGGAGTGTCTACAATGAGCAGTTCTTC. Translating gives CASSLIGGSVYNEQFF.

The rearrangement links TRBV28 to TRBJ1-1; D remains unclear. V was trimmed by 5 bases and J by 7 bases, leaving 17 bases between them. Germline V CDR1 and CDR2: MDHEN, SYDVKM. The CDR3 spans 14 residues. DNA for the CDR3: TGTGCCAGCAGTGTACACCTCGACTTTCTTGAAGCTTTCTTT. Protein sequence: CASSVHLDFLEAFF. Looking up the rest from reference TRBV28 and TRBJ1-1 gives the full variable domain: DVKVTQSSRYLVKRTGEKVFLECVQDMDHENMFWYRQDPGLGLRLIYFSYDVKMKEKGDIPEGYSVSREKKERFSLILESASTNQTSMYLCASSVHLDFLEAFFGQGTRLTVV.

The chain uses TRBV29-1 and TRBJ2-1; maybe TRBD2 (6 bases). Germline V gene sequence: CDR1 SQVTM, CDR2 ANQGSEA. CDR3 size: 14 residues. Deletions cut 2 bases from V and 8 bases from J, with 16 bases between. CDR3 nucleotides: TGCAGCGTTGAACGGGGGTTAGGACCCCATGAGCAGTTCTTC. Translating it yields CSVERGLGPHEQFF.

V usage is TRBV7-9 and J usage is TRBJ2-1, with 11 bases identical to TRBD2. CDR3 size: 14 residues. V was pared by 5 bases and J by 10 bases, with 7 bases of the junction left unmatched. Germline loops: CDR1 SEHNR, CDR2 FQNEAQ (reference sequence). CDR3 nucleotide sequence: TGTGCCAGCAGCCACACTAGCGGGAGAGGGGAGCAGTTCTTC. This sequence encodes CASSHTSGRGEQFF.